This TCR beta chain was sequenced in a study of blood T cells in healthy people across ages. Germline CDR1 reads SGHRS; CDR2 reads YFSETQ. The CDR3 sequence is 16 residues long. PCR was performed a second time for 7 to 11 cycles using a sample-barcoded 5' primer and a J-beta primer mix. Using its own MiXCR run on the 5' RACE reads, TCRdb lists one record per CDR3 protein. The sample shows approximately 810,000 distinct CDR3 sequences, under 35% of them seen only once. The sequence was collected from a woman of 80 years or more in good health. The sample comprised blood. The chain uses TRBV5-1 and TRBJ2-1; 8 positions agree with TRBD2. The DNA end is more similar to TRBJ2-7, so the J call may be wrong. DNA for the CDR3: TGCGCCAGCAGCTTACCGGGACTAGGGGCTAACAATGAGCAGTACTTC. Its protein is CASSLPGLGANNEQYF.